One T cell receptor (beta chain) is described in this entry. This clone's antigen is unknown. This sample was taken from a study of cytomegalovirus exposure and HLA in healthy donors (dated by TCRdb to between 2016 and 2019). Looking at the study overall: An earlier analysis of approximately 640 of the donors reported 250 to 300 Gb of sequence data and some 120 million unique TCR beta sequences from about 180 million T cells. The study aimed to test whether signatures of past pathogen exposure could be identified by cataloging public T cell receptors. To predict cytomegalovirus infection status, the study combined high-throughput TCR immunosequencing, statistical association of individual TCRs with disease status, and machine learning. HLA typing included class I and class II loci at four-digit resolution. In a later genetic analysis, genome-wide SNP genotypes for about three fifths of the roughly 670 donors were used, and that subset was treated as a discovery cohort. The study profiled the T cell repertoires of hundreds of subjects by immunosequencing and related them to cytomegalovirus serostatus. Among the roughly 400 genotyped donors, roughly 80% belonged to the genetic ancestry cluster associated with self-reported Caucasian donors. Donor age, sex, ethnicity and CMV serostatus were compiled together with the repertoire data. An early release covering roughly 600 HLA-typed donors comprised approximately 290 gigabases of sequencing data and tens of millions of unique TCR sequences. Four or five DR-DQ haplotypes were treated as single units for association and clustering because of strong linkage in the cohort. In addition to the first cohort of approximately 650 subjects, a separate validation cohort of approximately 130 different subjects was used. On average, about 240,000 unique TCR beta nucleotide sequences were sequenced per donor among 398 genotyped donors of the cohort, with roughly 20% of those sequences being non-productive. A later analysis re-examined previously published TCR beta repertoires from more than 650 donors and added high-resolution HLA genotyping to investigate patterns of TCR occurrence. Typing coverage differed by locus: A, B, C, DRB1 and DQB1 were typed in roughly 629-630 donors, DQA1 in around 500, DPA1 in around 600, and DPB1 in roughly 450. In the later analysis, no new phenotypic data were used to find candidate immune exposures; instead, reliance was placed on TCR beta sequences and their occurrence across donors. Every discovery cohort repertoire had been produced on one sequencing platform. To decide whether each TCR beta V gene segment behaved as functional or pseudogenic, an earlier analysis of approximately 600 of the donors relied on high-throughput TCR beta sequencing.

Ends trimmed: V by 4 bases, J by 5 bases; bases unmatched to a gene: 5. CDR1 and CDR2 are drawn from the germline V gene (reference sequence): MNHNY, SVGAGI. The CDR3 goes from the cysteine to the phenylalanine over 14 residues. Only CDR3 DNA remains: 42 bases, in frame from the first base. The cohort comprised 710 or so healthy bone marrow donors. At the time of sampling, all cohort members were nominally healthy, though unrecorded immune exposures were likely present. The donor was CMV seronegative and belonged to the group of around 400 seronegative cohort members. A peripheral blood sample was provided by each donor, and peripheral blood mononuclear cells were used for TCR beta sequencing. Genomic DNA was extracted from the blood cell samples with the Qiagen DNeasy Blood Extraction Kit. Library creation used the immunoSEQ multiplex PCR assay. For the multiplex PCR, a mixture combining 60 forward primers for TCR Vbeta segments and 13 reverse primers for TCR Jbeta segments was used. A multiplex PCR assay on genomic DNA amplified the CDR3 region of rearranged TCR beta genes. The amplified TCR beta libraries were sequenced on the Illumina HiSeq System as 87-base-pair reads. The authors' analysis ran thus. Across the 666 repertoires, a later analysis counted roughly 77 million unique TCR beta chains, approximately 10 million of which were shared by at least two donors. Raw reads were error-corrected and collapsed into unique sequences by a nearest-neighbor algorithm in which closely related sequences were merged to remove PCR and sequencing errors. To assign V, D and J gene segments, CDR3 sequences were aligned to IMGT reference sequences. For a sequence to be retained, at least a six-nucleotide match to both a V gene segment and a J gene segment was required. A rearrangement counted as productive if the CDR3 had no stop codons and remained in frame with V and J, and every other rearrangement counted as non-productive. CDR3 was defined by IMGT convention, running from the second conserved V-encoded cysteine to the conserved J-encoded phenylalanine. The earlier analysis of 587 of the donors excluded any sequence lacking an unambiguous match to a single V gene segment. An earlier analysis of some 500 of the donors classified V segments as functional when productive rearrangements were above 56.7% and as segregating when the standard deviation between donors was above 5%. To diagnose cytomegalovirus status from the catalog of TCR beta chain sequences, a statistical classification framework was built. V and J gene assignment, in a later analysis, came from comparing TCR nucleotide sequences with IMGT/GENE-DB human TR gene sequences. A later analysis assigned CDR3 sequences and most-parsimonious VDJ recombination scenarios with the TCRdist pipeline. In a later analysis, each TCR beta chain was defined by its CDR3 amino acid sequence together with its V-gene family, and reads without a unique V-gene family were excluded. A later analysis removed 500 to 600 highly shared, low-generation-probability nucleotide sequences to deal with suspected cross-contamination and a sequencing artifact. For each public chain, a later analysis derived a clonal expansion index from normalized ranks of inferred template counts within each repertoire. In a later analysis, generation probabilities were computed with a VDJ recombination model fitted to out-of-frame rearrangements, and the resulting probabilities were checked against IGoR. Hypergeometric tests were used in a later analysis to score TCR-TCR, TCR-HLA and TCR-CMV co-occurrence, with a repertoire-size bias correction applied to the TCR pairs. A later analysis estimated false discovery rates by permuting HLA or CMV assignments 20 times. A later analysis grouped co-occurring TCRs with DBSCAN, adding TCRdist sequence similarity when clustering within HLA-allele-positive subsets. Co-occurrence clustering excluded repertoires with fewer than 30,000 or more than 120,000 public chains, plus five with anomalous nucleotide sharing. In its TCRdb copy, this immuneACCESS table keeps in-frame sequences only and misses some clones. Where compared with another copy, unresolved V genes explain less than half of these, and the others have no known cause. V, J and clone size were drawn from that table, and D and trimming were deduced from the DNA. For this sample, the table gives some 55,000 clones. The ten largest account for about 6.7% of the sample.

Paper-wide results and their limitations: Linkage disequilibrium might explain the correlated functional status among segregating V segments, but an unknown experimental factor could not be excluded. This cohort had only TCR beta chains sequenced, and the lack of alpha or paired-chain data limited which features could be detected. While some public TCRs were present in many individuals, most TCR sequences turned up only very rarely across donors. Compared with equally common non-associated chains, HLA-associated TCR beta chains in a later analysis were more clonally expanded and had lower generation probabilities. For the cohort, immune exposure information was limited to CMV serostatus. In a later analysis, TCR association rates were found to vary across HLA loci, with the most associated TCRs seen for DRB1 alleles and the fewest for HLA-C alleles. The classifier was reported to diagnose cytomegalovirus status with high specificity and sensitivity in both the original and validation cohorts. The earlier analysis of some 540 of the donors excluded some 15 rarely observed V segments, including chromosome 9 orphons, because counts were too low. According to a later analysis, parvovirus B19, influenza, CMV and Epstein-Barr virus appeared linked to several top co-occurrence clusters. Some IMGT-functional V segments, including TRBV6-2 and TRBV6-3, could not be distinguished by the 87-base-pair reads and were therefore excluded. The presence/absence analyses assumed that sequencing depth was roughly uniform across donors, and that assumption may not be true. When HLA alleles, especially DR and DQ, strongly co-occurred, TCR associations were difficult to assign to individual alleles. At a false discovery rate of 0.05, a later analysis linked about 17,000 TCR beta sequences to specific HLA alleles. A total of about 180 TCR beta chains were listed by the study as associated with cytomegalovirus. In an earlier analysis of under 600 of the donors, most TCR beta V segments were observed in productive rearrangements about 87% or about 30% of the time, broadly matching IMGT annotations. V-gene and J-gene trimming of TCR beta chains was associated with a missense DCLRE1C variant in a later genetic analysis, and the association was replicated in an independent cohort. According to a later genetic analysis, donors in an Asian-associated ancestry cluster had fewer N-insertions in productive TCRs than the approximately 630-donor mean. A further reported finding was that TCR beta sequences accurately predicted the HLA-A and HLA-B alleles for most subjects in the first cohort. Because HLA typing was missing for some donors at each locus, association tests included only the typed subset. The authors suggested that the approach could potentially be generalized to other disease states and immunological phenotypes. According to a later analysis, most CMV-associated TCR beta chains appeared to be HLA-restricted, and the HLA associations seemed to be driven largely by CMV exposure. In vitro tests confirmed that a few of the cytomegalovirus-associated TCR beta chains recognize cytomegalovirus antigens. The sequencing pipeline was judged likely to have produced a cluster of highly shared sequence variants as a technical artifact.

The receptor was isolated from a woman between 40 and 50 years old in good health and CMV-seronegative. Sample: PBMCs. The chain links TRBV6-6 with TRBJ1-5; a stretch of 7 junction bases matches TRBD1. DNA sequence: TGTGCCAGCAGTTTACTGACAGGGTATCAGCCCCAGCATTTT. This sequence encodes CASSLLTGYQPQHF.